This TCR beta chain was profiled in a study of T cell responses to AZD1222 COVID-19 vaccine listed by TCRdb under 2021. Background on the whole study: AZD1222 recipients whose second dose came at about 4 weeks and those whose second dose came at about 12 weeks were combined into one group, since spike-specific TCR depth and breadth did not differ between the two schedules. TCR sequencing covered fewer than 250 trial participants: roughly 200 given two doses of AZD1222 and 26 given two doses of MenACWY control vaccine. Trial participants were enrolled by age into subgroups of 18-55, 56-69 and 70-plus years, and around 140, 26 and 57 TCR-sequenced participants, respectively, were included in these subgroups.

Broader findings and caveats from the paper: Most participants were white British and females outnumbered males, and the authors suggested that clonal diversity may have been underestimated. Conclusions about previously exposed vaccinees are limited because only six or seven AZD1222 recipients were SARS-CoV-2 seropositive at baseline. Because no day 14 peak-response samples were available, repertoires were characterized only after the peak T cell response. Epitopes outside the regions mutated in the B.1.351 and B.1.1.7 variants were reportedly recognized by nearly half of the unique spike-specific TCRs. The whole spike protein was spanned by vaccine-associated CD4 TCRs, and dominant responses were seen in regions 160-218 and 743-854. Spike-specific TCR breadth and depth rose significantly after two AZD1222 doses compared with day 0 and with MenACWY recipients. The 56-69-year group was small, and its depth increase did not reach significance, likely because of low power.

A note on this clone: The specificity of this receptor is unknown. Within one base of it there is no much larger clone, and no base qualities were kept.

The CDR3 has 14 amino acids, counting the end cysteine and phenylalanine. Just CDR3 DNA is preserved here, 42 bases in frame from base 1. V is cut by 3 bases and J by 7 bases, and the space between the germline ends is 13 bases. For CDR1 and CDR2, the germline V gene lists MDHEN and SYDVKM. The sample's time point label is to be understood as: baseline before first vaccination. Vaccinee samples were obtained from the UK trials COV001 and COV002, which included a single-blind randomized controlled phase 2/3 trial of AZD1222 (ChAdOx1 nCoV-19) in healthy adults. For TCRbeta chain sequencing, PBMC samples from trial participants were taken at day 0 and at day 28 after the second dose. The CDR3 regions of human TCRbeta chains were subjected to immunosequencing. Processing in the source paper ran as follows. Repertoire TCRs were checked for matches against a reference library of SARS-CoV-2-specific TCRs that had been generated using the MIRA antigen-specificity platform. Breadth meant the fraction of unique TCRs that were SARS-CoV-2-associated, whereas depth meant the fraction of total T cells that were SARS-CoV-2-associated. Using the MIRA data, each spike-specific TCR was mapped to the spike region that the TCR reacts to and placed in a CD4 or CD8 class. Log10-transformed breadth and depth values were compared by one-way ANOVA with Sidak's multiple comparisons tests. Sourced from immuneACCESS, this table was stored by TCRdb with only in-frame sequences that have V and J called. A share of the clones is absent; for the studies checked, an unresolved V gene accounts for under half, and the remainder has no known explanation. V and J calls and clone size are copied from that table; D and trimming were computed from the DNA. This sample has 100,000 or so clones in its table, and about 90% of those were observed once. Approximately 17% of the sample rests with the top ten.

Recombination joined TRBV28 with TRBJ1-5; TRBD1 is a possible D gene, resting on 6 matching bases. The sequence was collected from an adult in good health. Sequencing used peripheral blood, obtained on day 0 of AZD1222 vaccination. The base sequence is TGTGCCAGCAGTTTTATACAGGGTAACCAGCCCCAGCATTTT. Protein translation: CASSFIQGNQPQHF.